This TCR beta chain was sequenced for a study of blood T cells in healthy people across ages. The study's findings and limits: Naive and antigen-experienced cells were not separated, limiting conclusive comparison.

A J-beta primer mix and a sample-barcoded 5' primer were used in a second PCR of about 7 to 12 cycles. Each CDR3 protein is one row after TCRdb ran MiXCR on the 5' RACE reads. The sample contains 1,500,000 or so distinct CDR3 sequences, 59% of which appear only once. About this clonotype: The antigen is not known.

There are 14 residues in the CDR3. V dropped 1 base and J dropped 3 bases, with 10 bases sitting between them. CDR1 is MGHRA, CDR2 YSYEKL, per germline. The sequence came from a man aged 18 to 29 in good health. The gene calls are TRBV4-1 and TRBJ2-7; D gene ambiguous. Input material: blood. The chain's CDR3 is CASSQVKEGYEQYF. DNA of the CDR3: TGCGCCAGCAGCCAAGTTAAAGAAGGCTACGAGCAGTACTTC.